The sequence of this T cell receptor beta chain was determined in a study of response to subunit inactivated influenza vaccine. MiXCR was run by TCRdb on the RT-PCR reads, yielding one entry per CDR3 protein. The sample consists of 500,000 or so distinct CDR3 sequences, roughly 11% of them appearing once. Study conclusions and caveats: T cells newly recruited by each seasonal influenza vaccination are few, the authors suggested.

A note on this clonotype: Antigen specificity is unknown.

The clonotype comes from a man aged 50 to 59 who received an inactivated influenza vaccine. The sequences come from PBMCs from blood, collected roughly 46 days after vaccination.

The CDR3 loop is CASSRGEREQYF. The CDR3, as DNA: TGTGCCAGCAGCAGAGGGGAGAGAGAGCAGTACTTC. The chain recombines TRBV7-9 with TRBJ2-7; the D gene could be TRBD1 or TRBD2 (5 bases each). In germline, CDR1 is SEHNR, CDR2 FQNEAQ (reference sequence). V was trimmed by 5 bases and J by 7 bases, leaving 12 bases between them. The CDR3 runs 12 residues.